This is a list of T cell receptor beta chains from one sample in a study of blood T cell repertoires in COVID-19. Data came from immunoSEQ multiplex PCR; TCRdb stores just in-frame clones and leaves some out. Among some 260,000 clones listed, about 88% were seen once. Specimen: peripheral blood. Every receptor here comes from a woman in her thirties or forties who had recovered from COVID-19. CDR3s include the opening cysteine and the closing phenylalanine or tryptophan. Each record gives: clone size, J gene, D gene, V gene, CDR3 DNA, CDR3 protein. A D gene is named only where the DNA matches it firmly. Not every row has a clone size; where given, it reads once, few, many or a size class.

>-|TRBJ2-7|-|TRBV19
TGTGCCAGTAGTCCAGTATACGGGAGGCAGTACTTC
CASSPVYGRQYF
>once|TRBJ1-5|-|TRBV11-2
TGTGCCAGCAGCTTAGGGGGAGTGGTCAATCAGCCCCAGCATTTT
CASSLGGVVNQPQHF
>-|TRBJ1-1|-|TRBV5-4
TGTGCCAGCAGCTTGGGTTTCGAGGGGGTGGCCACTGAAGCTTTCTTT
CASSLGFEGVATEAFF
>-|TRBJ2-7|-|TRBV5-1
TGCGCCAGCAGCTTGGCGGCCTACGAGCAGTACTTC
CASSLAAYEQYF
>-|TRBJ2-1|TRBD2|TRBV14
TGTGCCAGCAGTCCGACTAGCGGGGGTAACAAGCAGTTCTTC
CASSPTSGGNKQFF
>-|TRBJ1-1|TRBD1|TRBV18
TGTGCCAGCTCACCGTCCGGGACAGGGGACGTGGCTTTCTTT
CASSPSGTGDVAFF
>-|TRBJ1-2|-|TRBV7-9
TGTGCCAGCAGCCCTCGCGGGGATGGCTACACCTTC
CASSPRGDGYTF
>-|TRBJ2-7|TRBD2|TRBV4-2
TGTGCCAGCAGCCCCGGTCGCGGGGGCTCCTACGAGCAGTACTTC
CASSPGRGGSYEQYF
>few|TRBJ1-2|-|TRBV10-3
TGTGCCATCACGGACAGCTATGGCTACACCTTC
CAITDSYGYTF
>-|TRBJ1-4|-|TRBV11-1
TGTGCCAGCAGCTTCTCCCCTAATGAAAAACTGTTTTTT
CASSFSPNEKLFF
>-|TRBJ2-7|-|TRBV27
TGTGCCAGCAGTTCCCCCTCGGACTACCAACCCTACGAGCAGTACTTC
CASSSPSDYQPYEQYF
>once|TRBJ1-4|-|TRBV9
TGTGCCAGCAGCGTAGCGGGTGAAAAACTGTTTTTT
CASSVAGEKLFF
>once|TRBJ2-7|-|TRBV4-1
TGCGCCAGCAGCCAAGAAGGGTGGCAGGGAACCTACGAGCAGTACTTC
CASSQEGWQGTYEQYF
>-|TRBJ1-4|-|TRBV28
TGTGCCAGCAGTCGACCCGGGACATCCGGTGAAAAACTGTTTTTT
CASSRPGTSGEKLFF
>-|TRBJ2-7|TRBD1|TRBV20-1
TGCAGTGCTAGTGGGGGACAGGGATTACCTACCTACGAGCAGTACTTC
CSASGGQGLPTYEQYF
>-|TRBJ2-2|TRBD1|TRBV5-1
TGCGCCAGCAGTACCGGGACAGTTAGCACCGGGGAGCTGTTTTTT
CASSTGTVSTGELFF
>-|TRBJ1-2|-|TRBV2
TGTGCCAGCAGTAGCGACGATGGCTACACCTTC
CASSSDDGYTF
>-|TRBJ2-3|TRBD2|TRBV9
TGTGCCAGCAGTTCTAGCGGGGTGGCAGATACGCAGTATTTT
CASSSSGVADTQYF
>-|TRBJ1-6|-|TRBV18
TGTGCCAGCTCACTAGACAGAACTAATTCACCCCTCCACTTT
CASSLDRTNSPLHF
>-|TRBJ2-1|TRBD1|TRBV2
TGTGCCAGCACCGCGGACAGGGTGAATGAGCAGTTCTTC
CASTADRVNEQFF
>once|TRBJ1-2|-|TRBV19
TGTGCCAGTAGCCCCGCGGGGGGGGCGGGGTATGGCTACACCTTC
CASSPAGGAGYGYTF
>once|TRBJ2-3|TRBD2|TRBV5-8
TGTGCCAGCAGCTTGTATGGGGCTAGCGGGGTTCTAAGTACGCAGTATTTT
CASSLYGASGVLSTQYF
>-|TRBJ2-1|TRBD2|TRBV4-3
TGCGCCAGCAGCCTCGACCGGGACAGGGGCGGACTAGCGGGAGGGGATGAGCAGTTCTTC
CASSLDRDRGGLAGGDEQFF
>-|TRBJ1-1|TRBD1|TRBV7-9
TGTGCCAGCAGGGCTACAGGGGGCGCCTACACTGAAGCTTTCTTT
CASRATGGAYTEAFF
>-|TRBJ1-1|TRBD1|TRBV7-2
TGTGCCAGCAGCTCTTCGGACAGGGCGAGGAACACTGAAGCTTTCTTT
CASSSSDRARNTEAFF
>-|TRBJ2-7|-|TRBV6-2/TRBV6-3
TGTGCCAGCAGTTACTCGAGGGCCCCCACCGAGCAGTACTTC
CASSYSRAPTEQYF
>-|TRBJ2-7|TRBD1|TRBV6-6
TGTGCCAGCGGGACGGGACAGAGCTTCTCCTACGAGCAGTACTTC
CASGTGQSFSYEQYF
>-|TRBJ2-1|TRBD2|TRBV11-2
TGTGCCAGCAGCGTTGCGGGAGGGGTACGGTCCAATGAGCAGTTCTTC
CASSVAGGVRSNEQFF
>-|TRBJ2-7|-|TRBV6-5
TGTGCCAGCAGCCGCCCGAGCTCCTACGAGCAGTACTTC
CASSRPSSYEQYF
>-|TRBJ1-1|-|TRBV6-5
TGTGCCAGCAGTCCCAGGGGCAGGGGGAACACTGAAGCTTTCTTT
CASSPRGRGNTEAFF
>-|TRBJ2-1|TRBD2|TRBV5-4
TGTGCCAGCAGCTACCGGGACTATCAGTTCTTC
CASSYRDYQFF
>-|TRBJ2-7|TRBD2|TRBV5-4
TGTGCCAGCAGCGCAGGACTAGCGGGAGCTTACGAGCAGTACTTC
CASSAGLAGAYEQYF
>-|TRBJ1-5|-|TRBV2
TGTGCCAGCAGGATCGGGAATCAGCCCCAGCATTTT
CASRIGNQPQHF
>-|TRBJ2-7|TRBD2|TRBV19
TGTGCCAGTAGTCCGAGACTAGCGGGAGACCACGAGCAGTACTTC
CASSPRLAGDHEQYF
>once|TRBJ1-5|TRBD1|TRBV27
TGTGCCAGCAGTTTAGCTGCCAGGGGGCAGGGTCAGCCCCAGCATTTT
CASSLAARGQGQPQHF
>-|TRBJ1-3|TRBD1|TRBV10-3
TGTGCCATCAGTCCCTCAGGGGGGCCGGGAAACACCATATATTTT
CAISPSGGPGNTIYF
>-|TRBJ2-2|TRBD2|TRBV7-2
TGTGCCAGCAGCTTAACCCGACTAGCGGGAGGGCCCGGGGAGCTGTTTTTT
CASSLTRLAGGPGELFF
>-|TRBJ1-4|TRBD1|TRBV7-2
TGTGCCAGCAGCTCGAGACAGGGGGCGGCTAATGAAAAACTGTTTTTT
CASSSRQGAANEKLFF
>-|TRBJ1-5|TRBD1|TRBV24-1
TGTGCCACCAGTGATCCACGACAGGGTGGGAGCAATCAGCCCCAGCATTTT
CATSDPRQGGSNQPQHF
>-|TRBJ2-2|TRBD1|TRBV18
TGTGCCAGCTCACCGGGACAGGGGGCGAACGGGGAGCTGTTTTTT
CASSPGQGANGELFF
>-|TRBJ1-4|TRBD1|TRBV6-5
TGTGCCAGCAGGCGACACAGGGGACTTGGTGAAAAACTGTTTTTT
CASRRHRGLGEKLFF
>-|TRBJ2-2|-|TRBV11-1
TGTGCCAGCAGCTGGGGACAACCCGGGGAGCTGTTTTTT
CASSWGQPGELFF
>-|TRBJ2-5|-|TRBV5-4
TGTGCCAGCAGCTCACGGGGGGCACAAGAGACCCAGTACTTC
CASSSRGAQETQYF
>few|TRBJ1-3|TRBD1|TRBV19
TGTGCCAGTAGTAGACTTGGGACAGGGGGCATCAACAGTTTT
CASSRLGTGGINSF
>-|TRBJ1-6|-|TRBV4-2
TGTGCCAGCAGCCAAGCTGCCGGAGCACCCCTCCACTTT
CASSQAAGAPLHF
>-|TRBJ2-7|-|TRBV21-1
TGTGCCAGCAGCAAAGTGGAGGGACAGCACGAGCAGTACTTC
CASSKVEGQHEQYF
>-|TRBJ2-5|-|TRBV28
TGTGCCAGCAGTCAACGCCGGGAGACCCAGTACTTC
CASSQRRETQYF
>-|TRBJ2-3|-|TRBV19
TGTGCCAGTAGCCCGCGGGCCACTAGCACAGATACGCAGTATTTT
CASSPRATSTDTQYF
>-|TRBJ2-7|TRBD2|TRBV7-3
TGTGCCAGCAGCCCGAGACCGCGGGAGGTGTACGAGCAGTACTTC
CASSPRPREVYEQYF
>-|TRBJ1-5|-|TRBV7-2
TGTGCCAGCAGTCCCCAGGGGTCTTCTCATAGCAATCAGCCCCAGCATTTT
CASSPQGSSHSNQPQHF
>-|TRBJ2-1|-|TRBV12-3/TRBV12-4
TGTGCCAGCAGTCTTATCCATGAGCAGTTCTTC
CASSLIHEQFF
>-|TRBJ2-3|-|TRBV4-1
TGCGCCAGCAGCCCCCAGCGTTCTAGCACAGATACGCAGTATTTT
CASSPQRSSTDTQYF
>-|TRBJ2-7|-|TRBV27
TGTGCCAGCAGTTCACGTACAGGGACGGTCTACGAGCAGTACTTC
CASSSRTGTVYEQYF
>-|TRBJ2-5|TRBD1|TRBV6-2/TRBV6-3
TGTGCCAGCAGTTACGGGGGGACAGGGAAAGAGACCCAGTACTTC
CASSYGGTGKETQYF
>once|TRBJ1-2|TRBD1|TRBV19
TGTGCCAGTAGTGGAGACAGGGGAGCTAACTATGGCTACACCTTC
CASSGDRGANYGYTF